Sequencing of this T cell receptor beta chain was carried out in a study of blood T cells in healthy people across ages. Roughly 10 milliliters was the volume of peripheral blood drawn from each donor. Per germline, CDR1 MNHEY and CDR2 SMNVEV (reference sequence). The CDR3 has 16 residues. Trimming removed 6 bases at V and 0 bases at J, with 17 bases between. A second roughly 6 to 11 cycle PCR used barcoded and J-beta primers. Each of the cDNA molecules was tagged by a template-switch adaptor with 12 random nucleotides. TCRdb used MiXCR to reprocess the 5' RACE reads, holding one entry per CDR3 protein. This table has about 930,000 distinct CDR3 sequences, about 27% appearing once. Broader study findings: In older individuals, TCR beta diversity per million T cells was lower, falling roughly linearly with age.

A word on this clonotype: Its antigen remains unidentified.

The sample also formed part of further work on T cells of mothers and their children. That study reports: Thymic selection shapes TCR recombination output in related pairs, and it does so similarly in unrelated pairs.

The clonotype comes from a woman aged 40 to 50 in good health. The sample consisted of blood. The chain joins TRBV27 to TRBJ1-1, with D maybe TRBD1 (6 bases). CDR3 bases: TGTGCCAGCAGAAAAGAGCAAGGGGGATTGAACACTGAAGCTTTCTTT. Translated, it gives CASRKEQGGLNTEAFF.